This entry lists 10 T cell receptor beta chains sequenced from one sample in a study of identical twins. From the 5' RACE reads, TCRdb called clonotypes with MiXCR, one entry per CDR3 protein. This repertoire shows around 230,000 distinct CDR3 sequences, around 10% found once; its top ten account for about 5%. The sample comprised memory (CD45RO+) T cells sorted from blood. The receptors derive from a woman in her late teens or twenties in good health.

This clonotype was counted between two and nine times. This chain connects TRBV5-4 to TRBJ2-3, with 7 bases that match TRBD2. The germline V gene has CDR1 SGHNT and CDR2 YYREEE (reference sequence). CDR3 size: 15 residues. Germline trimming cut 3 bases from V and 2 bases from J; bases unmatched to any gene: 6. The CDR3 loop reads CASSSGTILTDTQYF. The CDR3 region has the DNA TGTGCCAGCAGCTCCGGGACTATACTCACAGATACGCAGTATTTT. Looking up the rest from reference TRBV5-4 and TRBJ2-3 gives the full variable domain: ETGVTQSPTHLIKTRGQQVTLRCSSQSGHNTVSWYQQALGQGPQFIFQYYREEENGRGNFPPRFSGLQFPNYSSELNVNALELDDSALYLCASSSGTILTDTQYFGPGTRLTVL.

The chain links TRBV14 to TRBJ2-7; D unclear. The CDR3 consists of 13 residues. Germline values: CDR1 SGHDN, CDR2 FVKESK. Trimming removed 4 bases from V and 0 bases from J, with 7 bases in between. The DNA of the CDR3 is TGTGCCAGCAGCCTACGGAACTCCTACGAGCAGTACTTC. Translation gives CASSLRNSYEQYF.

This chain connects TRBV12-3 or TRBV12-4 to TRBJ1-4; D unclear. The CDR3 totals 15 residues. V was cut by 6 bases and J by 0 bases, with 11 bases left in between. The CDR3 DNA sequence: TGTGCCAGCAGCCCCTCGTATGCAACTAATGAAAAACTGTTTTTT. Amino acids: CASSPSYATNEKLFF.

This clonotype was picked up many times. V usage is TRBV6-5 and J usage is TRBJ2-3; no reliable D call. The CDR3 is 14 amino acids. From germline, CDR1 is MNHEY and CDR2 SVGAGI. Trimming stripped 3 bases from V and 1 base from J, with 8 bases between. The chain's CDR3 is CASSYTRGTDTQYF. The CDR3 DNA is TGTGCCAGCAGTTATACAAGGGGCACAGATACGCAGTATTTT.

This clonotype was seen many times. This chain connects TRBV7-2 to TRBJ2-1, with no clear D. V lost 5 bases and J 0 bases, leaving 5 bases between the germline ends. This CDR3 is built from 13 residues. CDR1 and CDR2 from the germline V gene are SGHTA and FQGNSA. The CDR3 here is CASSRSSYNEQFF. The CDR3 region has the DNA TGTGCCAGCAGCCGCAGCTCCTACAATGAGCAGTTCTTC.

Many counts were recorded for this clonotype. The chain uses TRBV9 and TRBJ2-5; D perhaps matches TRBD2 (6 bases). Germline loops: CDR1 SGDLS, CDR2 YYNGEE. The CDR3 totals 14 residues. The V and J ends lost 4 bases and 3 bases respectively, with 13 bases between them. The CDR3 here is CASSSAGGKETQYF. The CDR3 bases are TGTGCCAGCAGCTCCGCCGGCGGGAAAGAGACCCAGTACTTC. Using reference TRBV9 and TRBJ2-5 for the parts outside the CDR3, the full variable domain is DSGVTQTPKHLITATGQRVTLRCSPRSGDLSVYWYQQSLDQGLQFLIQYYNGEERAKGNILERFSAQQFPDLHSELNLSSLELGDSALYFCASSSAGGKETQYFGPGTRLLVL.

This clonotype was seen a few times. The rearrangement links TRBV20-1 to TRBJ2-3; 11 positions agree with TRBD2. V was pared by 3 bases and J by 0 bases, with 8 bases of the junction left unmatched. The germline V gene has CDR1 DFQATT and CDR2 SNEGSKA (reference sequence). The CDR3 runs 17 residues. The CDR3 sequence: CSASRTSGLASTDTQYF. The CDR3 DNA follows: TGCAGTGCTAGTCGGACTAGCGGGCTCGCTAGCACAGATACGCAGTATTTT.

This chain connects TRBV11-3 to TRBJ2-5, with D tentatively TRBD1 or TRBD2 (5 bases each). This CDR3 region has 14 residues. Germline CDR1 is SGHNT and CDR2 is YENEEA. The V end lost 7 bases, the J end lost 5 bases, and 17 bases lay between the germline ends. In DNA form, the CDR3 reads TGTGCCAGCAAGAAGATCCAGGGAGAGGAGACCCAGTACTTC. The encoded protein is CASKKIQGEETQYF.

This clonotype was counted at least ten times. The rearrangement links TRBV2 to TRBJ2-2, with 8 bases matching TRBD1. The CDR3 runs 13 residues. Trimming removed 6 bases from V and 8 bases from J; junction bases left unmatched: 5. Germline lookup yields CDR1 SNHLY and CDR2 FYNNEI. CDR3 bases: TGTGCCAGCAGGGACAGGGAAATAGGGGAGCTGTTTTTT. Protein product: CASRDREIGELFF.

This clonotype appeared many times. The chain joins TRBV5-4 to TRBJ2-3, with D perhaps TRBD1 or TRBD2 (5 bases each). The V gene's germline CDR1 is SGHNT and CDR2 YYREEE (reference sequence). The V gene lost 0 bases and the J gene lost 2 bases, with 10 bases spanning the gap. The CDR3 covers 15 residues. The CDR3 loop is CASSLVGGNTDTQYF. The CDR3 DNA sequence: TGTGCCAGCAGCTTGGTTGGGGGAAACACAGATACGCAGTATTTT.